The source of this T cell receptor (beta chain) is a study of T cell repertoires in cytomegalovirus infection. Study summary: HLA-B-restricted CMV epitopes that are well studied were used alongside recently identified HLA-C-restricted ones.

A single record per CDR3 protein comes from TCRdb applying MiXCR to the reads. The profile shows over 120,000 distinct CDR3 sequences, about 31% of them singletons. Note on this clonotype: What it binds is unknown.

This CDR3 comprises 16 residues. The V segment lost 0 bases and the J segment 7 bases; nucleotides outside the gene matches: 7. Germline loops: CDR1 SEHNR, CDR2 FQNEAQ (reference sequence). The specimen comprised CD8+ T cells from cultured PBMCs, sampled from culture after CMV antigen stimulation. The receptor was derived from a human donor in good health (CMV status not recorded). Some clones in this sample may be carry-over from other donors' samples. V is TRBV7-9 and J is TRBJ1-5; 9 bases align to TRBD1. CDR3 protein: CASSLATGTGNQPQHF. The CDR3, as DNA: TGTGCCAGCAGCTTAGCTACCGGGACAGGGAACCAGCCCCAGCATTTT.